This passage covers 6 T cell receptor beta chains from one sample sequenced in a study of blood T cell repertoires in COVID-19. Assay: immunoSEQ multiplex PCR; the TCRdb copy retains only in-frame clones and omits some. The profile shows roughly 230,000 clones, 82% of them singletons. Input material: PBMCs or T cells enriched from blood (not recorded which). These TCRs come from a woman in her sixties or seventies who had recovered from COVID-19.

The CDR3 bases are TGTGCCAGCAGCTTAGTAGGGGATGCTGGCTACACCTTC. Translated, it gives CASSLVGDAGYTF. The genes are TRBV7-9 and TRBJ1-2, with D perhaps TRBD1 (5 bases). Germline V gives CDR1 SEHNR, CDR2 FQNEAQ (reference sequence). The CDR3 runs to 13 residues. V was cut by 1 base and J by 7 bases, with 10 bases left in between.

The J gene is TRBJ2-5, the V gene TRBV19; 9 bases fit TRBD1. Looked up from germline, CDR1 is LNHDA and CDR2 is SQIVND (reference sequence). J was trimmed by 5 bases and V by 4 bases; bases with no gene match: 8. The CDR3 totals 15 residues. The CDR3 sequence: CASSKGNRGLETQYF. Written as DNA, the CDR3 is TGTGCCAGTAGTAAAGGAAACAGGGGGCTGGAGACCCAGTACTTC.

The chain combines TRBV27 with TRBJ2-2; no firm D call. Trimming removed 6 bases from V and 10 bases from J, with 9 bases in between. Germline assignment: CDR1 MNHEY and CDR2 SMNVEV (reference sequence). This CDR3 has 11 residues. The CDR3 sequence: CASSARLELFF. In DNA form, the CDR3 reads TGTGCCAGCAGCGCGCGTTTGGAGCTGTTTTTT.

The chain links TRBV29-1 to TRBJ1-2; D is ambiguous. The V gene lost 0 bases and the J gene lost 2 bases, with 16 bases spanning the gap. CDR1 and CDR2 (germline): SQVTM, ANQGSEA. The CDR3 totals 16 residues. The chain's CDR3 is CSVEDLAGPLNYGYTF. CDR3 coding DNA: TGCAGCGTTGAAGATCTCGCAGGCCCACTGAACTATGGCTACACCTTC.

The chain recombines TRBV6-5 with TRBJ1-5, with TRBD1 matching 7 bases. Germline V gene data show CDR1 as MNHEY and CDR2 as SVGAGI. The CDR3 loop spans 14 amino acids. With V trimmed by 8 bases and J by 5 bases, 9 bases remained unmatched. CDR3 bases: TGTGCCAGCCGAGACAGGGTGGGGGATCAGCCCCAGCATTTT. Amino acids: CASRDRVGDQPQHF.

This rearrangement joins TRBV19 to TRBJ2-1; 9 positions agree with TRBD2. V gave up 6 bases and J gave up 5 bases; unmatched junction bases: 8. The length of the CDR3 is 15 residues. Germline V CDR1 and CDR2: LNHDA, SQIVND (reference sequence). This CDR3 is CASRWGLAGDNEQFF. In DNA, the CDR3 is TGTGCCAGTAGGTGGGGACTAGCAGGAGACAATGAGCAGTTCTTC.